This T cell receptor (beta chain) was sequenced during a study of T cell repertoires in cytomegalovirus infection. Background on the study: Both a matching HLA type and CMV infection were indicated by public TCR beta signatures.

Regarding the study as a whole: What dominated the ex vivo response were HLA-C-restricted CMV-specific TCR beta clonotypes.

This clonotype came up many times. Its target is unknown. Each CDR3 protein is one row after TCRdb ran MiXCR on the reads. The sample contains under 250,000 distinct CDR3 sequences, over 9% of which appear only once. The sequenced material came from PBMCs. This receptor was taken from a human donor in good health (CMV status not recorded). Some clones in this sample may be carry-over from other donors' samples.

CDR3 bases: TGTGCCAGCAGCGCACCGGGACAGGGCGCTGGAAACACCATATATTTT. This sequence encodes CASSAPGQGAGNTIYF. The genes are TRBV7-2 and TRBJ1-3; 9 bases line up with TRBD1. Trimming at V came to 5 bases and at J to 2 bases, leaving 7 bases not matched to a gene. The CDR3 contains 16 residues. Germline values: CDR1 SGHTA, CDR2 FQGNSA.